This TCR beta chain appears in the sequencing data of a study of T cells in Graves' hyperthyroidism and ophthalmopathy. General observations from the study: The model made its ophthalmopathy prediction, and onset followed a median around six months later.

RNA transcripts gave rise to amplified TCR beta CDR3 regions. The primer set for the first-round RT-PCR of the TCR CDR3 was HTBI. TCRdb itself ran the multiplex PCR reads through MiXCR, one entry per CDR3 protein. The data contain 560,000 or so distinct CDR3 sequences, just over 45% of them singletons. As to this clonotype: Its cognate antigen is unknown.

Trimming pared 6 bases from V and 10 bases from J, leaving 13 bases between. The V gene's germline CDR1 is LGHDT and CDR2 YNNKEL (reference sequence). The CDR3 covers 11 residues. The chain uses TRBV3-1 and TRBJ2-7, with a weak D call TRBD2 (5 bases). Specimen: peripheral blood or thyroid tissue (not recorded which). The TCR sequence derives from a young woman with Graves' hyperthyroidism. The CDR3 DNA sequence: TGTGCCAGCAGTGGACCCGGGGTCCAGTACTTC. This gives the protein CASSGPGVQYF.